One and the same sample provided the 5 T cell receptor beta chains below, sequenced in a study of T cell responses to AZD1222 COVID-19 vaccine. The protocol was immunoSEQ multiplex PCR, while the TCRdb copy is restricted to in-frame clones and leaves out a portion. There are roughly 180,000 clones in the sample; roughly nine tenths occur only once, and more than 1.5% lies in the top ten. The sample was peripheral blood, taken 28 days after the second AZD1222 dose. The receptors shown here come from an adult who received the AZD1222 COVID-19 vaccine.

This chain connects TRBV15 to TRBJ2-1; D is perhaps TRBD2 (6 bases). Germline values: CDR1 LNHNV, CDR2 YYDKDF (reference sequence). V lost 0 bases, J lost 3 bases, and 15 bases lay in between. The CDR3 totals 17 residues. The CDR3 protein is CATSRDPIYSGYNEQFF. The CDR3 bases are TGTGCCACCAGCAGAGACCCAATTTATAGCGGCTACAATGAGCAGTTCTTC. The variable domain in full, completed from reference TRBV15 and TRBJ2-1, reads DAMVIQNPRYQVTQFGKPVTLSCSQTLNHNVMYWYQQKSSQAPKLLFHYYDKDFNNEADTPDNFQSRRPNTSFCFLDIRSPGLGDTAMYLCATSRDPIYSGYNEQFFGPGTRLTVL.

The chain recombines TRBV6-1 with TRBJ1-4, with 8 bases matching TRBD1. The germline V gene encodes CDR1 MNHNS and CDR2 SASEGT. V shed 4 bases and J 4 bases; nucleotides not matched to a gene: 5. CDR3 length: 15 amino acids. CDR3 sequence (DNA): TGTGCCAGCAGTGTAGCAGGGGGCAATAATGAAAAACTGTTTTTT. This sequence encodes CASSVAGGNNEKLFF.

The chain has TRBV13 and TRBJ1-3, with 7 bases matching TRBD1. Germline CDR1 reads PRHDT; CDR2 reads FYEKMQ (reference sequence). The CDR3 loop spans 13 amino acids. J lost 3 bases, V lost 7 bases, and 3 bases had no gene match. CDR3 loop: CASTRQGGNTIYF. The CDR3 DNA is TGTGCCAGCACCCGACAGGGTGGAAACACCATATATTTT.

V is TRBV2 and J is TRBJ2-3; the match to TRBD1 covers 7 bases. Trimming took 5 bases from V and 3 from J; bases not matched to a gene: 8. The CDR3 is made up of 15 amino acids. CDR1 and CDR2 (germline): SNHLY, FYNNEI. Written as DNA, the CDR3 is TGTGCCAGCAGTTCATACAGGGGACGGACAGATACGCAGTATTTT. It codes for CASSSYRGRTDTQYF.

The genes are TRBV6-5 and TRBJ1-2; D not resolved. V lost 2 bases, J lost 8 bases, and 9 bases lay in between. Germline V gene data show CDR1 as MNHEY and CDR2 as SVGAGI. CDR3 length: 12 residues. In DNA form, the CDR3 reads TGTGCCAGCAGTTACCGGGGTAGGGGCTACACCTTC. It yields the protein CASSYRGRGYTF.